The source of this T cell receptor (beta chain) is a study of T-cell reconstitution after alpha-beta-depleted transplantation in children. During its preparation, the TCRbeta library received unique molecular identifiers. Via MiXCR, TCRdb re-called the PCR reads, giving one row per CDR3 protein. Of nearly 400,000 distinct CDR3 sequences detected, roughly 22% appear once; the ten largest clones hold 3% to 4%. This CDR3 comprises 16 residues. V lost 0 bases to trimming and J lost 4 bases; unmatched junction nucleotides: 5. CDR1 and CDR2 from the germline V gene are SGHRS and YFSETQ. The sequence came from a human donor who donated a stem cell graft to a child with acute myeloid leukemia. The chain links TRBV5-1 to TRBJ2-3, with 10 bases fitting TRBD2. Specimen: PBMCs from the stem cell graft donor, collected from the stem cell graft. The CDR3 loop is CASSLDLAGDSDTQYF. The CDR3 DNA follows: TGCGCCAGCAGCTTGGATCTAGCGGGAGACTCAGATACGCAGTATTTT.